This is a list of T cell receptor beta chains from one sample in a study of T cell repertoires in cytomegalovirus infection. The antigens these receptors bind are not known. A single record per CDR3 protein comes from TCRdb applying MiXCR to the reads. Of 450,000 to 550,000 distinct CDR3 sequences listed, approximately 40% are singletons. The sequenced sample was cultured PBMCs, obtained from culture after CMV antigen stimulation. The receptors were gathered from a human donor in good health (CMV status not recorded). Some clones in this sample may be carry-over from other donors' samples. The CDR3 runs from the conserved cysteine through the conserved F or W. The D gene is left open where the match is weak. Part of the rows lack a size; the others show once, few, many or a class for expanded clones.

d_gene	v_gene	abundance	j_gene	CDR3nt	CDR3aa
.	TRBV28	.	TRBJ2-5	TGTGCCAGCAGTTTGAGGGGGGCGCAAGAGACCCAGTACTTC	CASSLRGAQETQYF
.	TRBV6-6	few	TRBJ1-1	TGTGCCAGCAGTCTTCAGGGGATGCGCGCTTTCTTT	CASSLQGMRAFF
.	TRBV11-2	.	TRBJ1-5	TGTGCCAGCAGCTTAGATGGGGATGGACAGCCCCAGCATTTT	CASSLDGDGQPQHF
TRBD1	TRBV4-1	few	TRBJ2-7	TGCGCCAGCAGCTCGGACAGGTCTCGGGAGCAGTACTTC	CASSSDRSREQYF
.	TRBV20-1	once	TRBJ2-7	TGCAGGAACCGGGACACAACAAGCTACGAGCAGTACTTC	CRNRDTTSYEQYF
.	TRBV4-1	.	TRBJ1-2	TGCGCCAGCAGCCAAGAGTTGGGCCAGGCTCCCTATGGCTACACCTTC	CASSQELGQAPYGYTF
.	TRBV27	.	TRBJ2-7	TGTGCCAGCAGTTTAATCCCCGGCAGTTCCTACGAGCAGTACTTC	CASSLIPGSSYEQYF
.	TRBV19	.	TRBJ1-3	TGTGCCAGTAGTATTGGGGCGAACACCATATATTTT	CASSIGANTIYF
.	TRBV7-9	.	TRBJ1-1	TGTGCCAGCAGCCCATACAATCGGGCTGGTCGGACTGAAGCTTTCTTT	CASSPYNRAGRTEAFF
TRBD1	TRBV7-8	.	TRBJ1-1	TGTGCCAGCAGCTTATTCAAAATCCGGGACAGGGAACTGGCTGAAGCTTTCTTT	CASSLFKIRDRELAEAFF
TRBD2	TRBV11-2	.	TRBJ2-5	TGTGCCAGCAGCTCTCCCGGGGGGACGCAAGAGACCCAGTACTTC	CASSSPGGTQETQYF
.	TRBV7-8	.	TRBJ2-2	TGTGCCAGCAGCTTCCCTACTGACGGGGGCAACACCGGGGAGCTGTTTTTT	CASSFPTDGGNTGELFF
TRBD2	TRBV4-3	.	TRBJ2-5	TGCGCCAGCAGCCAAGGTTTAGTCGGAGCGGGAGGGGGTGAGACCCAGTACTTC	CASSQGLVGAGGGETQYF
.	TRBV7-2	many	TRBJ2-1	TGTGCCAGCAGCTTAGGGGCTAGCTCCTACAATGAGCAGTTCTTC	CASSLGASSYNEQFF
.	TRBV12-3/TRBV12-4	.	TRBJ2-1	TGTGCCAGCCACCGCAAGAATGAGCAGTTCTTC	CASHRKNEQFF
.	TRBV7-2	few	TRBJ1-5	TGTGCCAGCAGCTTAGTTGTGAGAGATCAGCCCCAGCATTTT	CASSLVVRDQPQHF
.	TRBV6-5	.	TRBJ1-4	TGTGCCAGCAGTTACTACAGGGCTGGGGACACAACTAATGAAAAACTGTTTTTT	CASSYYRAGDTTNEKLFF
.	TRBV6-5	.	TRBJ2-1	TGTGCCAGCTCAAGGAGGGTGTCGAGCTCCTACAATGAGCAGTTCTTC	CASSRRVSSSYNEQFF
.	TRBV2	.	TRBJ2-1	TGTGCCAGCAGACCCTTAGAAGCGCGACTCTACAATGAGCAGTTCTTC	CASRPLEARLYNEQFF
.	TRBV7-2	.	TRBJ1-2	TGTGCCAGCAGCTTAGCAGACAGAAGCTATGGCTACACCTTC	CASSLADRSYGYTF
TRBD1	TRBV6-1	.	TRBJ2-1	TGTGCCAGCAGAAGGACAGGGGAACAGAAGCAGTTCTTC	CASRRTGEQKQFF
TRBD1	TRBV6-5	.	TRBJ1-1	TGTGCCAGCAAAAGGGGGCTAATGAACACTGAAGCTTTCTTT	CASKRGLMNTEAFF
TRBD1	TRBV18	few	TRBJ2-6	TGTGCCAGCTCACCGCCGGGACAGGGCTTCCCTGGGGCCAACGTCCTGACTTTC	CASSPPGQGFPGANVLTF
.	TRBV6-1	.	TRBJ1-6	TGTGCCAGTCCTAGTGGACGGGACTATAATTCACCCCTCCACTTT	CASPSGRDYNSPLHF
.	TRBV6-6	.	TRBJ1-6	TGTGCCAGCATGGGGAGCTCCTATAATTCACCCCTCCACTTT	CASMGSSYNSPLHF
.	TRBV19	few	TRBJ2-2	TGTGCCAGTAGTGGAGCTAACCCCGCGAACACCGGGGAGCTGTTTTTT	CASSGANPANTGELFF
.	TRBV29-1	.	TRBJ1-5	TGCAGCGTTTTTCCTTGGAGCAGGGACAATCAGCCCCAGCATTTT	CSVFPWSRDNQPQHF
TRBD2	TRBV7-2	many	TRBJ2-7	TGTGCCAGCAGCTTATCGGCGGGAGACAGCTACGAGCAGTACTTC	CASSLSAGDSYEQYF
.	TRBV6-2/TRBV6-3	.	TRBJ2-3	TGTGCCGGCCTAAACAGGGAGACAGATACGCAGTATTTT	CAGLNRETDTQYF
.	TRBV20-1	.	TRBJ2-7	TGCAGTGCTACAACATCCTCCGGCCTCTACGAGCAGTACTTC	CSATTSSGLYEQYF
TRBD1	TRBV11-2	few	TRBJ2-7	TGTGCCAGCAGCTTCCGGGACAGGGTCTTCGACGAGCAGTACTTC	CASSFRDRVFDEQYF
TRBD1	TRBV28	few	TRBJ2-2	TGTGCCAGCAGTTTTCAGGGGGCGTCGAACACCGGGGAGCTGTTTTTT	CASSFQGASNTGELFF
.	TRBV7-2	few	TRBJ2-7	TGTGCCAGCAGCCCTCAGTCCCTAGCAAACTCCTACGAGCAGTACTTC	CASSPQSLANSYEQYF
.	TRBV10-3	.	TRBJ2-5	TGTGCCATCACTCCAGGGTACCAAGAGACCCAGTACTTC	CAITPGYQETQYF
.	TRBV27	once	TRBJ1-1	TGTGCCAGCAGTTTATCTATAGGGGACGCGAACACTGAAGCTTTCTTT	CASSLSIGDANTEAFF
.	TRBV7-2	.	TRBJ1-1	TGTGCCAGCAGTCCTCAGGGAATGAACACTGAAGCTTTCTTT	CASSPQGMNTEAFF
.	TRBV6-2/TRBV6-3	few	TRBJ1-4	TGTGCCAGCAGTGACCCAGGGTATGGGGGGGAAAAACTGTTTTTT	CASSDPGYGGEKLFF
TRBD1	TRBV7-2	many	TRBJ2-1	TGTGCCAGCAGCTTGGCAGGGGGCATTTACGAGCAGTTCTTC	CASSLAGGIYEQFF
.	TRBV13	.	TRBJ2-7	TGTGCCAGCAGCACGACACGATGGCTCGGCGACGAGCAGTACTTC	CASSTTRWLGDEQYF
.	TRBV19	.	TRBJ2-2	TGTGCCAGTAGTATCTGGACTGGGCGGGCCGGGGAGCTGTTTTTT	CASSIWTGRAGELFF
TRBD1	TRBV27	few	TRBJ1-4	TGTGCCAGCTGTGAGGGGGCGGCTAATGAAAAACTGTTTTTT	CASCEGAANEKLFF
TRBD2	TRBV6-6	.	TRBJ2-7	TGTGCCAGCAGGTCCAGCGGGAAGGACGAGCAGTACTTC	CASRSSGKDEQYF
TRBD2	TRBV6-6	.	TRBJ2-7	TGTGCCAGCAGTTACTCCCCCCCCGGGAGGCGCTACGAGCAGTACTTC	CASSYSPPGRRYEQYF
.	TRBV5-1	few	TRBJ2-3	TGCGCCAGCAGACCAGAAATAAGCACAGATACGCAGTATTTT	CASRPEISTDTQYF
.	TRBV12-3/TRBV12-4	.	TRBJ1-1	TGTGCCAGCACAGGGGTTCAAGGGGCTTTCTTT	CASTGVQGAFF
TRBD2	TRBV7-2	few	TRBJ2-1	TGTGCCAGCAGCTCGGCCGGGACTAACTCCTACAATGAGCAGTTCTTC	CASSSAGTNSYNEQFF
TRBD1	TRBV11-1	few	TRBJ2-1	TGTGCCAGCAGCTTAATGGGACAGGGCTTTAATGAGCAGTTCTTC	CASSLMGQGFNEQFF
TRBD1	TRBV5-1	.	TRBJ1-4	TGCGCCAGCAGCGACGCGACAGGGTTTATTGAAAAACTGTTTTTT	CASSDATGFIEKLFF
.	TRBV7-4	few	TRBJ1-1	TGTGCCAGCAGCTTTGGGGGGTCGAGTCACACTGAAGCTTTCTTT	CASSFGGSSHTEAFF
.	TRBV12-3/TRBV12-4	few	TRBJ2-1	TGTGCCAGCACCCTAAGGAATTACAATGAGCAGTTCTTC	CASTLRNYNEQFF
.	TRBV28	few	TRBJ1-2	TGTGCCAGCTCGGACCCTCGAACCTATGGCTACACCTTC	CASSDPRTYGYTF
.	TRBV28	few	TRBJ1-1	TGTGCCAGCAGTGTTGCCGGAACGGGTCTCGGCCGGAACACTGAAGCTTTCTTT	CASSVAGTGLGRNTEAFF
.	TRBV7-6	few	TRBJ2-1	TGTGCCAGCAGCTTAGACGCCACCTGGGAGCAGTTCTTC	CASSLDATWEQFF
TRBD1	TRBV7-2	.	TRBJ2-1	TGTGCCAGCAGCTTGTCAAGGGGGCTCTATGAGCAGTTCTTC	CASSLSRGLYEQFF
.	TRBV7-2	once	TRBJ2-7	TGTGCCAGCAGCTCCGCTTGGGCGGGGGAGCAGTACTTC	CASSSAWAGEQYF
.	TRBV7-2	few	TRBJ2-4	TGTGCCAGCAGCTTATCCGGAGCGACGGTCCTTCAGTACTTC	CASSLSGATVLQYF
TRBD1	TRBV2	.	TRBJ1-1	TGTGCCAGCTGGACAGGGAACACTGAAGCTTTCTTT	CASWTGNTEAFF